This TCR beta chain comes out of a study of blood T cells in healthy people across ages. Ten or more counts support this clonotype. Alongside a J-beta primer mix, a sample-barcoded 5' primer served in a second PCR lasting about 6 to 11 cycles. TCRdb itself ran the 5' RACE reads through MiXCR, one entry per CDR3 protein. The sample has hundreds of thousands of distinct CDR3 sequences; about 34% are singletons. V was clipped by 6 bases and J by 6 bases, with 14 bases between them. Germline loops: CDR1 SQVTM, CDR2 ANQGSEA. The CDR3 runs to 12 residues. This chain connects TRBV29-1 to TRBJ1-2; TRBD1 might be the D (5 bases). The source of this sequence is a woman aged 80 or over in good health. The sequencing sample was made of blood. This CDR3 reads CSVKAREHGYTF. The CDR3 bases are TGCAGCGTCAAGGCCAGGGAGCATGGCTACACCTTC.